These T cell receptor beta chains were read from a single sample in a study of shared clonotypes between healthy human individuals. Sequencing used immunoSEQ multiplex PCR; TCRdb keeps in-frame clones, though not all of them. This table has around 2,000,000 clones, roughly 95% appearing once. The sequenced material came from naive CD8+ T cells sorted from blood. All receptors derive from a young man in good health. Both conserved end residues are part of each CDR3. The D gene is left open where the match is weak. Clone size appears in some rows only: once, few, many, or a class for an expanded clone.

abundance	v_gene	j_gene	d_gene	CDR3nt	CDR3aa
.	TRBV25-1	TRBJ2-5	.	TGTGCCAGCAGTGATTGGACAGAAGAGACCCAGTACTTC	CASSDWTEETQYF
.	TRBV30	TRBJ2-2	.	TGTGCCTGGAGGCCAGGGACAAACACCGGGGAGCTGTTTTTT	CAWRPGTNTGELFF
once	TRBV13	TRBJ1-3	.	TGTGCCAGCAGCCCCCGTGGGTCTGGAAACACCATATATTTT	CASSPRGSGNTIYF
few	TRBV4-3	TRBJ2-1	TRBD2	TGCGCCAGCAGCCAGGGACTAGCGGGAGGTCTCTACAATGAGCAGTTCTTC	CASSQGLAGGLYNEQFF
.	TRBV5-1	TRBJ2-7	.	TGCGCCAGCAGCTTGGAGTCCGGCAACTACGAGCAGTACTTC	CASSLESGNYEQYF
.	TRBV19	TRBJ2-7	.	TGTGCCAGTAGTATAGCTCGCCAGGGTGGCTACGAGCAGTACTTC	CASSIARQGGYEQYF
.	TRBV11-2	TRBJ2-3	.	TGTGCCAGCAGCCCGCTCTCTTCCGGGGTCGAAAGGCGGCCAGATACGCAGTATTTT	CASSPLSSGVERRPDTQYF
.	TRBV5-6	TRBJ2-5	.	TGTGCCAGCAGTGATGGGGCCGCGGAGACCCAGTACTTC	CASSDGAAETQYF
.	TRBV15	TRBJ2-3	.	TGTGCCACCAGCAGAGATGCGGGGGACAGGTCCCCCACAGATACGCAGTATTTT	CATSRDAGDRSPTDTQYF
once	TRBV28	TRBJ2-7	TRBD1	TGTGCCAGCAGTGCCCATGGGACAGGGAGCTCCTACGAGCAGTACTTC	CASSAHGTGSSYEQYF
.	TRBV6-5	TRBJ2-1	.	TGTGCCAGCAGTTATGGGGGGCTCTTCAATGAGCAGTTCTTC	CASSYGGLFNEQFF
.	TRBV4-1	TRBJ1-1	.	TGCGCCAGCAGCCAAGGTGAAGCTTTCTTT	CASSQGEAFF
.	TRBV5-5	TRBJ2-7	TRBD2	TGTGCCAGCAGCTTGTTATTCACTAGCGGGTCCTACGAGCAGTACTTC	CASSLLFTSGSYEQYF
.	TRBV10-3	TRBJ2-1	TRBD2	TGTGCGATCGGAGGACTAGCGGGAGGAAGGGAGCAGTTCTTC	CAIGGLAGGREQFF
few	TRBV5-4	TRBJ1-1	.	TGTGCCAGCAGCTTGTCAGGGGAGGGAAACACTGAAGCTTTCTTT	CASSLSGEGNTEAFF
.	TRBV6-5	TRBJ2-7	.	TGTGCCAGCAGTTACCACGGCTCCTACGAGCAGTACTTC	CASSYHGSYEQYF
.	TRBV10-1	TRBJ2-7	.	TGCGCCAGCAGTGAGGGCAGCACTACCTACGAGCAGTACTTC	CASSEGSTTYEQYF
once	TRBV5-5	TRBJ1-4	.	TGTGCCAGCAGCCCCCCCCAGGGTGCCCCGACTAATGAAAAACTGTTTTTT	CASSPPQGAPTNEKLFF
.	TRBV5-6	TRBJ2-5	.	TGTGCCAGCAGCTTGTCAGGGTTCGTGTCAGAGACCCAGTACTTC	CASSLSGFVSETQYF
.	TRBV29-1	TRBJ2-3	.	TGCAGCGTTGATTACCGGGGAATGAGGACAGATACGCAGTATTTT	CSVDYRGMRTDTQYF
.	TRBV5-1	TRBJ2-5	.	TGCGCCAGCAGCACCTTCTTTGACAGGGAGGGGGAGACCCAGTACTTC	CASSTFFDREGETQYF
.	TRBV27	TRBJ2-5	.	TGTGCCAGCAGTTTAAGGCTAGCCCGGTACCAAGAGACCCAGTACTTC	CASSLRLARYQETQYF
.	TRBV4-1	TRBJ2-1	TRBD2	TGCGCCAGCAGGCTAGCGGCCGGGACGTCCGAGCAGTTCTTC	CASRLAAGTSEQFF
.	TRBV30	TRBJ1-6	.	TGTGCCTGGAGGACAATGGGATCCTATAATTCACCCCTCCACTTT	CAWRTMGSYNSPLHF
.	TRBV7-8	TRBJ1-5	.	TGTGCCAGCAGCTTAGGGGCGGGTCAGCCCCAGCATTTT	CASSLGAGQPQHF
once	TRBV7-9	TRBJ2-7	TRBD1	TGTGCCAGCAGCGAAGACAGGGGGAGCGCCTACGAGCAGTACTTC	CASSEDRGSAYEQYF
.	TRBV5-8	TRBJ2-7	.	TGTGCCAGCAGCTTGGTGGTGACGGCATGGGAGCAGTACTTC	CASSLVVTAWEQYF
.	TRBV19	TRBJ2-3	.	TGTGCCAGTAGTATCGTGTCGGTTGGAACAGATACGCAGTATTTT	CASSIVSVGTDTQYF
.	TRBV25-1	TRBJ1-2	.	TGTGCCAGCAGTGAATATGGGGAACACTATGGCTACACCTTC	CASSEYGEHYGYTF
.	TRBV19	TRBJ2-2	TRBD1	TGTGCCAGTAGTATGGCCGACAGGGCGAACGGGGAGCTGTTTTTT	CASSMADRANGELFF
once	TRBV19	TRBJ1-1	.	TGTGCCAGTAGTATAGATCTGGGGCCTGAAGCTTTCTTT	CASSIDLGPEAFF
.	TRBV27	TRBJ2-7	.	TGTGCCAGCAGTGACACCGCCTACGAGCAGTACTTC	CASSDTAYEQYF
.	TRBV6-6	TRBJ1-4	.	TGTGCCAGCAGTCCCTTCCAGTTTGCAACTAATGAAAAACTGTTTTTT	CASSPFQFATNEKLFF
.	TRBV27	TRBJ2-5	.	TGTGCCAGCAGTTTATTATGGCGGGGTCGAGTTGAGACCCAGTACTTC	CASSLLWRGRVETQYF
.	TRBV15	TRBJ2-2	.	TGTGCCACCAGCAGAGATAGGGACACCGGGGAGCTGTTTTTT	CATSRDRDTGELFF
.	TRBV7-9	TRBJ2-2	.	TGTGCCAGCAGCCCCGGGCCCCTTATGGAGCTGTTTTTT	CASSPGPLMELFF
.	TRBV27	TRBJ2-3	.	TGTGCCAGCAGTCCCTCCCTAAGCACAGATACGCAGTATTTT	CASSPSLSTDTQYF
.	TRBV27	TRBJ2-1	.	TGTGCCAGCAGTTTACTTTCTCTTATGGGCTCCTACAATGAGCAGTTCTTC	CASSLLSLMGSYNEQFF
.	TRBV27	TRBJ2-3	TRBD2	TGTGCCAGCACCAAAATACTAGCGGGAGGAAAACACACAGATACGCAGTATTTT	CASTKILAGGKHTDTQYF
.	TRBV27	TRBJ2-7	TRBD2	TGTGCCAGCAGTTTAGCTAGCGGGGGAGTGTACGAGCAGTACTTC	CASSLASGGVYEQYF
.	TRBV7-9	TRBJ2-7	.	TGTGCCAGCACCGAAGACAGAGGCTACGAGCAGTACTTC	CASTEDRGYEQYF
.	TRBV6-1	TRBJ2-3	.	TGTGCCAGCAGGGTTGGACAGTACACAGATACGCAGTATTTT	CASRVGQYTDTQYF
.	TRBV6-5	TRBJ1-3	.	TGTGCCAGCAGTCCCCGAGGAGGTGGAAACACCATATATTTT	CASSPRGGGNTIYF
.	TRBV7-6	TRBJ1-4	.	TGTGCCAGCAGAACTATACCCGCAACTAATGAAAAACTGTTTTTT	CASRTIPATNEKLFF
once	TRBV27	TRBJ1-1	.	TGTGCCAGCAGTTCGCGAGGGCTGAACACTGAAGCTTTCTTT	CASSSRGLNTEAFF
.	TRBV27	TRBJ2-7	.	TGTGCCAGCAGTTTTATCGGGGACTCCTACGAGCAGTACTTC	CASSFIGDSYEQYF
.	TRBV5-1	TRBJ2-5	.	TGCGCCAGCAGCTTGGCACAGGGAGAAGTCCTCCAAGAGACCCAGTACTTC	CASSLAQGEVLQETQYF
.	TRBV7-9	TRBJ2-7	.	TGTGCCAGCAGCTTAGCGGGGGACCACGAGCAGTACTTC	CASSLAGDHEQYF
.	TRBV28	TRBJ2-7	.	TGTGCCAGCAGTTTCGGCGACAGCTACTACGAGCAGTACTTC	CASSFGDSYYEQYF
.	TRBV9	TRBJ2-1	TRBD2	TGTGCCAGCAGCCATCCTTCAGCGGGGATAAGATACAATGAGCAGTTCTTC	CASSHPSAGIRYNEQFF
.	TRBV30	TRBJ2-1	.	TGTGCCTGGGATGGAAACTCCTACAATGAGCAGTTCTTC	CAWDGNSYNEQFF
few	TRBV6-5	TRBJ2-7	.	TGTGCCAGCAGTTACTCGACGCAGGGCCACGAGCAGTACTTC	CASSYSTQGHEQYF
.	TRBV7-9	TRBJ2-1	.	TGTGCCAGCAGCTTAGCGCGGCAGTACAATGAGCAGTTCTTC	CASSLARQYNEQFF
.	TRBV6-1	TRBJ2-2	TRBD1	TGTGCCAGCAGTGAATGGGCAGGGGGCAATAAAAACGGGGAGCTGTTTTTT	CASSEWAGGNKNGELFF
.	TRBV13	TRBJ2-5	TRBD1	TGTGCCAGCAGCTTAGGGACAGGGGGCTTAGAGACCCAGTACTTC	CASSLGTGGLETQYF
.	TRBV7-9	TRBJ2-1	TRBD1	TGTGCCAGCAGCTGGGAATTAAGGACAGGGGACTCCTACAATGAGCAGTTCTTC	CASSWELRTGDSYNEQFF
.	TRBV10-3	TRBJ1-4	.	TGTGCCATCAGTGAGGGCAGGGATGAAAAACTGTTTTTT	CAISEGRDEKLFF
.	TRBV6-1	TRBJ1-1	TRBD1	TGTGCCAGCATGAGGGAGACAGGGCCAGCTGAAGCTTTCTTT	CASMRETGPAEAFF
.	TRBV19	TRBJ2-7	.	TGTGCCAGTAGTATAGACAGCTACGAGCAGTACTTC	CASSIDSYEQYF
.	TRBV28	TRBJ2-5	.	TGTGCCAGCAGTTTAGACAGTGGAGAAGAGACCCAGTACTTC	CASSLDSGEETQYF